This T cell receptor (beta chain) came from a study of CD8 T cells in ankylosing spondylitis. Study-wide results and caveats: Ankylosing spondylitis blood appeared to carry a characteristic TCR beta motif of roughly eight highly homologous variants. Earlier authors reported some of these motif variants in reactive arthritis synovial fluid and blood. Clones linked to the disease showed a CD8+ phenotype. They occurred at relatively low frequencies in peripheral blood.

Only a few counts were recorded for this clonotype. Its cognate antigen is unknown. J gave up 0 bases and V 4 bases, and 7 bases lay outside the gene matches. The germline V gene has CDR1 SGHRS and CDR2 YFSETQ. This CDR3 spans 18 amino acids. Construction of TCR beta libraries was performed using quantitative 5'-RACE with molecular barcodes. Using its own MiXCR run on the 5' RACE reads, TCRdb lists one record per CDR3 protein. The table has some 350,000 distinct CDR3 sequences, roughly 14% seen once. The sequence was collected from a male donor with ankylosing spondylitis or in good health (not recorded which). The V gene is TRBV5-1, the J gene TRBJ2-3; TRBD2 agrees at 14 bases. Sequenced input: blood, either unsorted or a sorted T cell fraction (not recorded which). The CDR3 loop is CASSHGTSGSISTDTQYF. CDR3 bases: TGCGCCAGCAGCCACGGGACTAGCGGGAGTATTAGCACAGATACGCAGTATTTT.